Listed here is a single T cell receptor (beta chain). Its antigen remains unidentified. With 4 bases removed from V and 0 bases from J, the gap between germline ends came to 22 bases. Germline V gene data show CDR1 as SGHRS and CDR2 as YFSETQ. This CDR3 region has 18 residues. Combining a sample-barcoded 5' primer with a J-beta primer mix, a second PCR ran for roughly 6 to 12 cycles. MiXCR, applied by TCRdb to the 5' RACE reads, yields one record per CDR3 protein. The sample has hundreds of thousands of distinct CDR3 sequences; around 24% are singletons. The record originates from a study of blood T cells in healthy people across ages. Study conclusions and caveats: Bulk PBMC profiling left naive and antigen-experienced comparisons inconclusive.

The authors drew 8.5 to 10 milliliters of peripheral blood from each donor. Every sample gave at least 5.5 micrograms of total RNA when it was extracted. These data were also reused for a study on T cells of mothers and their children. From that paper: It was through the M1S primer of the second PCR that sample barcodes and 2-4 random nucleotides were added.

The source of this sequence is a boy between 10 and 17 years old in good health. The chain uses TRBV5-1 and TRBJ2-5, with D possibly matching TRBD2 (5 bases). Sequencing was carried out using blood. CDR3 residues: CASSPEETDWRYQETQYF. The CDR3 nucleotides are TGCGCCAGCAGCCCGGAAGAAACCGACTGGAGGTACCAAGAGACCCAGTACTTC. The full variable domain, its missing parts supplied by reference TRBV5-1 and TRBJ2-5, is KAGVTQTPRYLIKTRGQQVTLSCSPISGHRSVSWYQQTPGQGLQFLFEYFSETQRNKGNFPGRFSGRQFSNSRSEMNVSTLELGDSALYLCASSPEETDWRYQETQYFGPGTRLLVL.